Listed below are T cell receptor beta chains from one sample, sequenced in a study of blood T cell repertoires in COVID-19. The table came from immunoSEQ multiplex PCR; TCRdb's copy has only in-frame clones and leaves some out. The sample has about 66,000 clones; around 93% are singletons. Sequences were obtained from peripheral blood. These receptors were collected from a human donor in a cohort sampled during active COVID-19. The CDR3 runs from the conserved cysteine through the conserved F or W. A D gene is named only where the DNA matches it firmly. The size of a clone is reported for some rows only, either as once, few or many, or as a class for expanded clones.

CASSLDSWNTEAFF,TGTGCCAGCAGCTTGGATTCGTGGAACACTGAAGCTTTCTTT,TRBJ1-1,NA,NA,TRBV5-5
CASSLQGRRYEQYF,TGTGCCAGCAGCTTGCAGGGGCGCCGATACGAGCAGTACTTC,TRBJ2-7,NA,few,TRBV5-4
CASSSTIRRDQETQYF,TGTGCCAGCAGCTCGACGATACGGAGGGACCAAGAGACCCAGTACTTC,TRBJ2-5,NA,NA,TRBV7-8
CASSLQGNSPLHF,TGTGCCAGCAGTTTACAGGGAAATTCACCCCTCCACTTT,TRBJ1-6,NA,NA,TRBV27
CASSYSIGTDTQYF,TGTGCCAGCAGTTACTCGATAGGCACAGATACGCAGTATTTT,TRBJ2-3,NA,NA,TRBV6-6
CASSPGQGYGYTF,TGTGCCAGCAGCCCGGGACAGGGCTATGGCTACACCTTC,TRBJ1-2,TRBD1,NA,TRBV11-2
CASSLDRVSNQPQHF,TGTGCCAGCAGTTTGGACAGGGTTAGCAATCAGCCCCAGCATTTT,TRBJ1-5,TRBD1,NA,TRBV27
CASSTGYNEQFF,TGTGCCAGTAGTACCGGGTATAATGAGCAGTTCTTC,TRBJ2-1,NA,NA,TRBV19
CASSVGSTGYTF,TGTGCCAGCAGCGTAGGGAGCACTGGCTACACCTTC,TRBJ1-2,NA,once,TRBV9
CASSFPTDTQYF,TGTGCCAGCAGCTTCCCCACAGATACGCAGTATTTT,TRBJ2-3,NA,once,TRBV2
CASSLRGEAFF,TGTGCCAGCAGTTTACGTGGCGAAGCTTTCTTT,TRBJ1-1,NA,NA,TRBV6-5
CASSYSPSGTQYF,TGTGCCAGCAGTTACTCACCCTCGGGGACCCAGTACTTC,TRBJ2-5,NA,NA,TRBV6-5
CASSQGKSAYNEQFF,TGCGCCAGCAGCCAAGGTAAGAGCGCCTACAATGAGCAGTTCTTC,TRBJ2-1,NA,NA,TRBV4-3
CASSQGFREHYGYTF,TGTGCCAGCAGCCAAGGGTTCCGGGAGCACTATGGCTACACCTTC,TRBJ1-2,NA,NA,TRBV3-1/TRBV3-2
CASSFDRAYGYTF,TGTGCCAGCAGCTTTGACAGGGCCTATGGCTACACCTTC,TRBJ1-2,TRBD1,NA,TRBV5-4
CASSAQARRNEKLFF,TGTGCCAGTAGTGCCCAGGCCAGACGTAATGAAAAACTGTTTTTT,TRBJ1-4,NA,NA,TRBV19
CASSERRRGYNEQFF,TGTGCCAGCAGTGAAAGGCGGAGGGGATACAATGAGCAGTTCTTC,TRBJ2-1,NA,NA,TRBV2
CASSLVTNSYNEQFF,TGCGCCAGCAGCTTGGTTACAAACTCCTACAATGAGCAGTTCTTC,TRBJ2-1,NA,once,TRBV5-1
CASSGTGRQPQHF,TGTGCCAGTAGTGGGACAGGGCGCCAGCCCCAGCATTTT,TRBJ1-5,TRBD1,NA,TRBV19
CASSVDPSGRYTQYF,TGTGCCAGCAGCGTAGACCCTAGCGGGAGATATACGCAGTATTTT,TRBJ2-3,TRBD2,NA,TRBV9
CASSLAATAGHEQYF,TGCGCCAGCAGCTTGGCGGCGACAGCGGGCCACGAGCAGTACTTC,TRBJ2-7,NA,NA,TRBV5-1
CASSERPAGDTQYF,TGTGCCAGCAGCGAGCGTCCTGCGGGGGATACGCAGTATTTT,TRBJ2-3,NA,NA,TRBV9
CASSYVKGAAGTDTQYF,TGTGCCAGCAGTTACGTGAAAGGTGCCGCGGGCACAGATACGCAGTATTTT,TRBJ2-3,NA,NA,TRBV6-2/TRBV6-3
CASSLSKWGDTEAFF,TGTGCCAGCAGCTTGTCTAAGTGGGGGGACACTGAAGCTTTCTTT,TRBJ1-1,NA,NA,TRBV13
CASSPVASGALGAQYF,TGTGCCAGCAGCCCAGTGGCTAGCGGGGCCCTAGGGGCCCAGTACTTC,TRBJ2-5,TRBD2,NA,TRBV7-9
CASSLEHPNTEAFF,TGTGCCAGCAGCTTAGAACACCCGAACACTGAAGCTTTCTTT,TRBJ1-1,NA,few,TRBV11-2
CASSLGGGRGTYNEQFF,TGTGCCAGCAGCTTGGGGGGCGGGAGGGGGACCTACAATGAGCAGTTCTTC,TRBJ2-1,TRBD2,NA,TRBV5-4
CATSRDYNQPQHF,TGTGCCACCAGCAGAGATTACAATCAGCCCCAGCATTTT,TRBJ1-5,NA,NA,TRBV15
CASSLTDSGEQYF,TGCGCCAGCAGCTTAACAGACTCGGGGGAGCAGTACTTC,TRBJ2-7,NA,NA,TRBV5-1
CATSDLSGGDRDGIEAFF,TGTGCCACCAGTGATTTGTCAGGTGGGGACAGGGACGGTATAGAAGCTTTCTTT,TRBJ1-1,TRBD1,NA,TRBV24-1
CAWGLGTGVVYEQYF,TGTGCCTGGGGACTCGGGACAGGGGTTGTATACGAGCAGTACTTC,TRBJ2-7,TRBD1,NA,TRBV30
CASSTTGVTEAFF,TGTGCCAGCAGCACCACAGGGGTCACTGAAGCTTTCTTT,TRBJ1-1,TRBD1,NA,TRBV7-9
CASSSTGNPYEQYF,TGTGCCAGTAGTTCCACGGGAAATCCGTACGAGCAGTACTTC,TRBJ2-7,NA,medium-sized,TRBV19
CASSPDSFTDTQYF,TGTGCCAGCTCGCCTGACAGTTTCACAGATACGCAGTATTTT,TRBJ2-3,NA,NA,TRBV18
CASSIEGAYTEAFF,TGTGCCAGTAGTATTGAGGGGGCGTATACTGAAGCTTTCTTT,TRBJ1-1,TRBD1,few,TRBV19
CASSRDRVNYGYTF,TGTGCCAGCAGCAGAGACAGGGTCAACTATGGCTACACCTTC,TRBJ1-2,TRBD1,NA,TRBV5-4
CATSRDREDRSSYEQYF,TGTGCCACCAGCAGAGATAGGGAGGACAGGAGCTCCTACGAGCAGTACTTC,TRBJ2-7,NA,NA,TRBV15
CASGRLGQDSGYTF,TGCGCCAGCGGTCGGCTAGGACAGGATTCTGGCTACACCTTC,TRBJ1-2,TRBD1,NA,TRBV5-1
CASSQLASRETQYF,TGTGCCAGCAGTCAACTAGCGAGCCGGGAGACCCAGTACTTC,TRBJ2-5,TRBD2,NA,TRBV7-9
CASSLSVSGNTIYF,TGCGCCAGCAGCTTGTCAGTCTCTGGAAACACCATATATTTT,TRBJ1-3,NA,NA,TRBV5-1
CASSTDIIPYNSPLHF,TGTGCCAGCAGCACGGACATCATCCCATATAATTCACCCCTCCACTTT,TRBJ1-6,NA,NA,TRBV5-8
CASSGPSGWSGANTGELFF,TGTGCCAGCAGCGGGCCTTCAGGCTGGAGCGGAGCGAACACCGGGGAGCTGTTTTTT,TRBJ2-2,NA,NA,TRBV5-4
CASSTRQGRDGYTF,TGTGCCAGCAGTACCCGACAGGGTAGGGATGGCTACACCTTC,TRBJ1-2,TRBD1,NA,TRBV6-5
CASSANTGTGISREAFF,TGTGCCAGTAGTGCGAATACCGGGACAGGAATCTCTCGTGAAGCTTTCTTT,TRBJ1-1,TRBD1,NA,TRBV19
CASSLRTGTSSGANVLTF,TGTGCCAGCAGCTTACGGACAGGGACTTCCTCTGGGGCCAACGTCCTGACTTTC,TRBJ2-6,TRBD1,NA,TRBV7-2
CASSDSSGQETQYF,TGTGCCAGCAGTGATTCTAGCGGCCAAGAGACCCAGTACTTC,TRBJ2-5,TRBD2,NA,TRBV2
CASSIEWGGFNEQFF,TGTGCCAGTAGTATTGAGTGGGGGGGGTTCAATGAGCAGTTCTTC,TRBJ2-1,TRBD2,NA,TRBV19
CASSSTGAPTDTQYF,TGTGCCAGCAGCTCCACAGGGGCGCCAACAGATACGCAGTATTTT,TRBJ2-3,TRBD1,NA,TRBV7-3
CASSYDRGKYEQYF,TGTGCCAGCAGTTACGACAGGGGGAAGTACGAGCAGTACTTC,TRBJ2-7,TRBD1,NA,TRBV28
CASSYSLGEKLFF,TGTGCCAGCAGTTACTCTCTAGGAGAAAAACTGTTTTTT,TRBJ1-4,NA,once,TRBV6-5
CASSFGGGGRNEQFF,TGTGCCAGCAGCTTTGGGGGCGGGGGGCGCAATGAGCAGTTCTTC,TRBJ2-1,TRBD2,NA,TRBV7-2
CASSPRTGGGEQFF,TGTGCCAGCAGCCCTCGGACAGGGGGCGGTGAGCAGTTCTTC,TRBJ2-1,TRBD1,NA,TRBV7-8
CATSRAPLGTSGRSSYNEQFF,TGTGCCACCAGCAGAGCCCCACTGGGGACTAGCGGTCGGAGCTCCTACAATGAGCAGTTCTTC,TRBJ2-1,TRBD2,NA,TRBV15
CASGFGGGTDSGYTF,TGTGCTAGTGGTTTTGGCGGGGGGACGGATAGCGGCTACACCTTC,TRBJ1-2,NA,NA,TRBV12-5
CASSPATGPGETQYF,TGCGCCAGCAGCCCAGCCACAGGGCCAGGAGAGACCCAGTACTTC,TRBJ2-5,NA,NA,TRBV4-1
CASKGQGPYEQYF,TGTGCCAGTAAAGGACAGGGGCCTTACGAGCAGTACTTC,TRBJ2-7,TRBD1,NA,TRBV19